Listed below are T cell receptor beta chains from one sample, sequenced in a study of regulatory T cells in long-lasting Graves disease. TCRdb reprocessed the multiplex PCR reads via MiXCR and lists one record per CDR3 protein. The data show approximately 470,000 distinct CDR3 sequences, with 16% seen just once and approximately 12% held by the top ten. The same sample was also studied in work on T cells in Graves' hyperthyroidism and ophthalmopathy.

Specimen: peripheral blood mononuclear cells (PBMCs), collected at new diagnosis, from a patient treated with antithyroid drugs. The receptors were sampled from a man between 40 and 49 years old with Graves disease. CDR3s include the opening cysteine and the closing phenylalanine or tryptophan. Each record gives: V gene, clone size, J gene, D gene, CDR3 protein, CDR3 DNA. D genes are given only for firm matches. Clone sizes are given selectively: once, few, many, or a class where the clone is expanded.

V gene: TRBV28
clone size: many
J gene: TRBJ2-4
D gene: TRBD1
CDR3 protein: CASSLWGQGTENIQYF
CDR3 DNA: TGTGCCAGCAGTTTGTGGGGACAGGGGACCGAAAACATTCAGTACTTC

V gene: TRBV6-1
clone size: NA
J gene: TRBJ2-5
D gene: TRBD2
CDR3 protein: CASRETSGQETQYF
CDR3 DNA: TGTGCCAGCAGGGAAACTAGCGGACAAGAGACCCAGTACTTC

V gene: TRBV6-1
clone size: many
J gene: TRBJ2-7
D gene: NA
CDR3 protein: CASSVDRRSYEQYF
CDR3 DNA: TGTGCCAGCAGTGTTGACAGGAGATCCTACGAGCAGTACTTC

V gene: TRBV30
clone size: NA
J gene: TRBJ2-7
D gene: NA
CDR3 protein: CAWSLWVPEQYF
CDR3 DNA: TGTGCCTGGAGTCTTTGGGTTCCTGAGCAGTACTTC

V gene: TRBV30
clone size: many
J gene: TRBJ2-3
D gene: NA
CDR3 protein: CAWTAASTDTQYF
CDR3 DNA: TGTGCCTGGACTGCGGCAAGCACAGATACGCAGTATTTT

V gene: TRBV10-3
clone size: many
J gene: TRBJ2-3
D gene: TRBD2
CDR3 protein: CAIGPSGTRTDTQYF
CDR3 DNA: TGTGCCATCGGGCCTAGCGGGACCCGCACAGATACGCAGTATTTT

V gene: TRBV6-9
clone size: few
J gene: TRBJ2-1
D gene: TRBD2
CDR3 protein: CASSYGTSYNEQFF
CDR3 DNA: TGTGCCAGCAGTTACGGGACTAGTTACAATGAGCAGTTCTTC

V gene: TRBV5-1
clone size: many
J gene: TRBJ2-3
D gene: TRBD2
CDR3 protein: CASSLNGLAGGPSYF
CDR3 DNA: TGCGCCAGCAGCTTGAACGGACTAGCGGGAGGGCCCTCGTATTTT

V gene: TRBV12-3/TRBV12-4
clone size: NA
J gene: TRBJ2-7
D gene: NA
CDR3 protein: CASSLRGETYEQYF
CDR3 DNA: TGTGCCAGCAGCCTCCGGGGCGAGACCTACGAGCAGTACTTC

V gene: TRBV9
clone size: few
J gene: TRBJ2-5
D gene: NA
CDR3 protein: CASQAGLQETQYF
CDR3 DNA: TGTGCCAGCCAGGCCGGCCTCCAAGAGACCCAGTACTTC

V gene: TRBV2
clone size: NA
J gene: TRBJ2-6
D gene: NA
CDR3 protein: CASNDRSSGANVLTF
CDR3 DNA: TGTGCCAGCAATGACAGGAGCTCTGGGGCCAACGTCCTGACTTTC

V gene: TRBV7-8
clone size: many
J gene: TRBJ2-7
D gene: NA
CDR3 protein: CASSLTQGRYEQYF
CDR3 DNA: TGTGCCAGCAGCTTAACTCAGGGGCGGTACGAGCAGTACTTC

V gene: TRBV6-5
clone size: NA
J gene: TRBJ2-7
D gene: NA
CDR3 protein: CASSYARGMRGNEQYF
CDR3 DNA: TGTGCCAGCAGTTACGCCCGAGGAATGAGGGGGAACGAGCAGTACTTC

V gene: TRBV19
clone size: NA
J gene: TRBJ2-5
D gene: NA
CDR3 protein: CASSMSWRETQYF
CDR3 DNA: TGTGCCAGTAGTATGTCTTGGCGGGAGACCCAGTACTTC

V gene: TRBV12-3/TRBV12-4
clone size: many
J gene: TRBJ1-5
D gene: NA
CDR3 protein: CASSRRANQPQHF
CDR3 DNA: TGTGCCAGCAGCCGCAGGGCTAATCAGCCCCAGCATTTT

V gene: TRBV11-2
clone size: NA
J gene: TRBJ2-1
D gene: NA
CDR3 protein: CASSLENPSYNEQFF
CDR3 DNA: TGTGCCAGCAGCTTAGAGAACCCCAGCTACAATGAGCAGTTCTTC

V gene: TRBV27
clone size: many
J gene: TRBJ1-1
D gene: NA
CDR3 protein: CASSSEQAPLKNTEAFF
CDR3 DNA: TGTGCCAGCAGTTCGGAACAGGCTCCCCTGAAGAACACTGAAGCTTTCTTT

V gene: TRBV6-2/TRBV6-3
clone size: few
J gene: TRBJ2-3
D gene: TRBD2
CDR3 protein: CASSYGQREPTDTQYF
CDR3 DNA: TGTGCCAGCAGTTATGGTCAGCGGGAGCCAACAGATACGCAGTATTTT

V gene: TRBV27
clone size: many
J gene: TRBJ2-3
D gene: NA
CDR3 protein: CASKGATVARDTQYF
CDR3 DNA: TGTGCCAGCAAAGGGGCGACCGTGGCCCGGGATACGCAGTATTTT

V gene: TRBV3-1
clone size: many
J gene: TRBJ2-3
D gene: NA
CDR3 protein: CASSQDIVTSTDTQYF
CDR3 DNA: TGTGCCAGCAGCCAAGATATAGTCACTAGCACAGATACGCAGTATTTT

V gene: TRBV11-2
clone size: many
J gene: TRBJ2-4
D gene: TRBD2
CDR3 protein: CASSASPGTSGIAKNIQYF
CDR3 DNA: TGTGCCAGCAGCGCCTCCCCCGGGACTAGCGGGATAGCCAAAAACATTCAGTACTTC

V gene: TRBV3-1
clone size: many
J gene: TRBJ2-7
D gene: NA
CDR3 protein: CASSQGLYEQYF
CDR3 DNA: TGTGCCAGCAGCCAAGGACTCTACGAGCAGTACTTC

V gene: TRBV12-3/TRBV12-4
clone size: few
J gene: TRBJ2-5
D gene: NA
CDR3 protein: CASSKGVGGETQYF
CDR3 DNA: TGTGCCAGCAGCAAGGGGGTGGGAGGGGAGACCCAGTACTTC

V gene: TRBV3-1
clone size: many
J gene: TRBJ2-7
D gene: NA
CDR3 protein: CASSLGTQSSYEQYF
CDR3 DNA: TGTGCCAGCAGCCTCGGGACCCAATCGTCCTACGAGCAGTACTTC

V gene: TRBV20-1
clone size: many
J gene: TRBJ2-7
D gene: TRBD2
CDR3 protein: CSARTSASYEQYF
CDR3 DNA: TGCAGTGCACGGACTAGCGCTTCCTACGAGCAGTACTTC

V gene: TRBV10-3
clone size: few
J gene: TRBJ2-3
D gene: TRBD2
CDR3 protein: CAISGLAERNTQYF
CDR3 DNA: TGTGCCATCAGTGGACTAGCGGAACGAAATACGCAGTATTTT

V gene: TRBV20-1
clone size: many
J gene: TRBJ2-1
D gene: NA
CDR3 protein: CSARDQTGKNQNEQFF
CDR3 DNA: TGCAGTGCTAGAGATCAAACAGGGAAAAATCAAAATGAGCAGTTCTTC

V gene: TRBV7-9
clone size: NA
J gene: TRBJ2-7
D gene: TRBD2
CDR3 protein: CASSGLAGVDLNSYEQYF
CDR3 DNA: TGCGCCAGCAGCGGACTAGCGGGAGTGGACCTCAACTCCTACGAGCAGTACTTC

V gene: TRBV19
clone size: few
J gene: TRBJ2-4
D gene: TRBD1
CDR3 protein: CASTTGQGSNIQYF
CDR3 DNA: TGTGCCAGTACCACTGGACAGGGGAGTAACATTCAGTACTTC

V gene: TRBV12-5
clone size: NA
J gene: TRBJ2-2
D gene: TRBD1
CDR3 protein: CASGLTRQGWTGELFF
CDR3 DNA: TGTGCTAGTGGTTTGACCCGACAGGGGTGGACCGGGGAGCTGTTTTTT

V gene: TRBV13
clone size: many
J gene: TRBJ2-5
D gene: NA
CDR3 protein: CASSLYPYQETQYF
CDR3 DNA: TGTGCCAGCAGCTTATACCCCTACCAAGAGACCCAGTACTTC

V gene: TRBV19
clone size: NA
J gene: TRBJ2-1
D gene: TRBD1
CDR3 protein: CASRAGTGGLNEQFF
CDR3 DNA: TGTGCCAGTAGGGCCGGGACAGGAGGATTGAATGAGCAGTTCTTC

V gene: TRBV2
clone size: NA
J gene: TRBJ2-1
D gene: NA
CDR3 protein: CAGSPNLVSEQFF
CDR3 DNA: TGTGCCGGCAGTCCGAACCTTGTGAGTGAGCAGTTCTTC

V gene: TRBV7-6
clone size: many
J gene: TRBJ2-7
D gene: NA
CDR3 protein: CASSLRGRNEQYF
CDR3 DNA: TGTGCCAGCAGCCTCAGGGGTCGGAACGAGCAGTACTTC

V gene: TRBV18
clone size: many
J gene: TRBJ2-2
D gene: TRBD2
CDR3 protein: CASSPRLAGDTGELFF
CDR3 DNA: TGTGCCAGCTCACCCAGACTAGCCGGGGACACCGGGGAGCTGTTTTTT